Below, 27 T cell receptor beta chains from the same sample are listed, as sequenced in a study of PD-L1 blockade in urothelial cancer (dated by TCRdb to the late 2010s). The library was produced with the immunoSEQ multiplex PCR assay. TCRdb holds this immuneACCESS table with in-frame rearrangements only. Some clones are missing; in checked studies, unresolved V genes explain under half, and the rest has no known cause. This sample comprises approximately 38,000 clones, over 70% of them detected only once. The ten biggest clones cover roughly a sixth of the sample. Sample: PBMCs, taken around atezolizumab (anti-PD-L1) treatment. These receptors all stem from a man aged 60 to 69 with urothelial cancer.

The chain recombines TRBV27 with TRBJ1-1; D is unresolved. The V gene's germline CDR1 is MNHEY and CDR2 SMNVEV (reference sequence). V lost 6 bases, J lost 0 bases, and 8 bases lay in between. The CDR3 covers 13 residues. CDR3 protein: CASRVNLNTEAFF. For the CDR3, the DNA is TGTGCCAGCAGGGTTAACTTGAACACTGAAGCTTTCTTT.

The rearrangement uses TRBV14 and TRBJ2-2; weak D call: TRBD2 (5 bases). The germline V gene has CDR1 SGHDN and CDR2 FVKESK. The CDR3 loop spans 14 amino acids. Trimming stripped 0 bases from V and 6 bases from J, with 8 bases between. Here the CDR3 reads CASSQDADSGELFF. Written as DNA, the CDR3 is TGTGCCAGCAGCCAAGATGCGGACTCCGGGGAGCTGTTTTTT.

The chain uses TRBV29-1 and TRBJ2-5, with 11 bases lining up with TRBD2. Germline CDR1 SQVTM, CDR2 ANQGSEA. The CDR3 totals 14 residues. Germline trimming cut 4 bases from V and 4 bases from J; bases unmatched to any gene: 5. For the CDR3, the DNA is TGCAGCGTTGCCCTCACTAGCGGGAGAGAGACCCAGTACTTC. This translates into CSVALTSGRETQYF.

The chain joins TRBV28 to TRBJ1-6, with D unresolved. This CDR3 is 12 amino acids long. Trimming took off 6 bases at V and 10 bases at J, with 10 bases between the two ends. Germline values: CDR1 MDHEN, CDR2 SYDVKM. The CDR3 coding sequence is TGTGCCAGCAGACCCACGGGGTCACCCCTCCACTTT. It specifies CASRPTGSPLHF.

CDR3 sequence: CARGRGSVGNTIYF. The CDR3 DNA follows: TGTGCCAGGGGGCGGGGGAGCGTTGGAAACACCATATATTTT. The V gene is TRBV27, the J gene TRBJ1-3; perhaps TRBD1 as D (5 bases). The CDR3 extends over 14 amino acids. The V end was cut by 9 bases, the J end by 3 bases, with 15 bases between. Germline values: CDR1 MNHEY, CDR2 SMNVEV (reference sequence).

The chain's CDR3 is CSVEEYRRGGNTIYF. DNA for the CDR3: TGCAGCGTTGAAGAATACAGGAGGGGTGGAAACACCATATATTTT. The genes are TRBV29-1 and TRBJ1-3, with D possibly TRBD1 on 5 matching bases. The V and J ends lost 0 bases and 3 bases respectively, with 12 bases between them. Per germline, CDR1 SQVTM and CDR2 ANQGSEA. There are 15 residues in the CDR3.

The rearrangement links TRBV10-3 to TRBJ2-2, with D possibly being TRBD2 (6 bases). Per germline, CDR1 ENHRY and CDR2 SYGVKD. The CDR3 is 13 residues long. Between the trimmed V and J ends, which lost 8 bases and 4 bases, there was a span of 11 bases. Written as DNA, the CDR3 is TGTGCCATCCGGCCGGGACTCACCGGGGAGCTGTTTTTT. Translation: CAIRPGLTGELFF.

The chain has TRBV6-6 and TRBJ2-2; TRBD2 aligns across 7 bases. Germline V gene lookup returns CDR1 MNHNY and CDR2 SVGAGI (reference sequence). The CDR3 sequence is 14 residues long. Losses at the gene ends were 2 bases for V and 5 bases for J; bases not matched to a gene: 2. For the CDR3, the DNA is TGTGCCAGCAGTTACCCGGGGGGAACCGGGGAGCTGTTTTTT. This translates into CASSYPGGTGELFF.

The J gene is TRBJ2-5, the V gene TRBV18; no definite D call. Trimming left V 3 bases short and J 4 bases short, with 9 bases between. The CDR3 length is 13 residues. Per germline, CDR1 KGHSH and CDR2 LQKENI. CDR3 nucleotide sequence: TGTGCCAGCTCACCCGACATGGCAGAGACCCAGTACTTC. The encoded protein is CASSPDMAETQYF. Supplemented by reference TRBV18 and TRBJ2-5, the full variable domain reads NAGVMQNPRHLVRRRGQEARLRCSPMKGHSHVYWYRQLPEEGLKFMVYLQKENIIDESGMPKERFSAEFPKEGPSILRIQQVVRGDSAAYFCASSPDMAETQYFGPGTRLLVL.

The chain has TRBV13 and TRBJ2-7; D remains unclear. CDR1 PRHDT and CDR2 FYEKMQ come from the germline V gene (reference sequence). V was pared by 6 bases and J by 0 bases, with 9 bases between. The CDR3 has 13 amino acids. The CDR3 region is CASSTFLSYEQYF. DNA of the CDR3: TGTGCCAGCAGTACATTCCTCTCCTACGAGCAGTACTTC. Complete variable domain (other parts from reference TRBV13 and TRBJ2-7): AAGVIQSPRHLIKEKRETATLKCYPIPRHDTVYWYQQGPGQDPQFLISFYEKMQSDKGSIPDRFSAQQFSDYHSELNMSSLELGDSALYFCASSTFLSYEQYFGPGTRLTVT.

The chain couples TRBV5-4 to TRBJ2-7; no reliable D call. The CDR3 contains 11 residues. V was shortened by 4 bases and J by 0 bases, with 2 bases between the two germline ends. Germline lookup yields CDR1 SGHNT and CDR2 YYREEE (reference sequence). The CDR3 protein is CASSHSYEQYF. As DNA, the CDR3 is TGTGCCAGCAGCCACTCCTACGAGCAGTACTTC.

V is TRBV19 and J is TRBJ2-7; 7 bases align to TRBD1. From germline, CDR1 is LNHDA and CDR2 SQIVND (reference sequence). The length of the CDR3 is 13 residues. The ends lost 5 bases at V and 5 bases at J; junction bases unmatched: 6. For the CDR3, the DNA is TGTGCCAGTAGTTGGAGAGGGGGCGACGAGCAGTACTTC. It yields the protein CASSWRGGDEQYF.

J is TRBJ2-3 and V is TRBV19; 7 nucleotides agree with TRBD2. V was clipped by 2 bases and J by 3 bases; unmatched bases: 5. The germline V gene has CDR1 LNHDA and CDR2 SQIVND (reference sequence). The CDR3 runs 15 residues. The DNA of the CDR3 is TGTGCCAGTAGTATACGGGGGGAACCGACAGATACGCAGTATTTT. Protein sequence: CASSIRGEPTDTQYF.

The chain carries TRBV19 and TRBJ1-2, with 10 nucleotides matching TRBD1. Germline CDR1 is LNHDA and CDR2 is SQIVND (reference sequence). The V and J ends lost 1 base and 6 bases, in that order; junction bases with no gene match: 5. This CDR3 spans 15 amino acids. The CDR3 here is CASSIAGTGEHGYTF. DNA of the CDR3: TGTGCCAGTAGTATAGCCGGGACAGGGGAGCATGGCTACACCTTC.

This clone was counted once. V and J are TRBV5-5 and TRBJ2-2, with TRBD2 matching 8 bases. The ends lost 0 bases at V and 2 bases at J; junction bases unmatched: 3. The CDR3 has 16 amino acids. Germline CDR1 SGHKS, CDR2 YYEKEE (reference sequence). This CDR3 is CASSLVTSVNTGELFF. The CDR3 coding sequence is TGTGCCAGCAGCTTGGTGACTAGCGTAAACACCGGGGAGCTGTTTTTT.

This chain connects TRBV10-3 to TRBJ2-6; D is possibly TRBD2 (7 bases). The CDR3 has 15 amino acids. Trimming shortened V by 8 bases and J by 6 bases, and 17 bases separated the two germline ends. Per the germline V gene, CDR1 is ENHRY and CDR2 is SYGVKD. As DNA, the CDR3 is TGTGCCATCGGTAAGGGGGGGGTAGAGGCCAACGTCCTGACTTTC. It encodes CAIGKGGVEANVLTF.

This clone occurred once. The J gene is TRBJ2-1, the V gene TRBV29-1, with D maybe TRBD2 (6 bases). With 8 bases removed from V and 4 bases from J, the gap between germline ends came to 9 bases. Germline V lookup: CDR1 SQVTM, CDR2 ANQGSEA. The CDR3 length is 11 residues. CDR3 region: CSMGLYNEQFF. CDR3 DNA sequence: TGCAGCATGGGACTTTACAATGAGCAGTTCTTC.

This chain joins TRBV6-1 and TRBJ1-2; D uncertain. This CDR3 spans 15 amino acids. Deletions cut 1 base from V and 0 bases from J, with 9 bases between. CDR1 and CDR2 from the germline V gene are MNHNS and SASEGT. CDR3 coding DNA: TGTGCCAGCAGTGAAGTAAGAGCTACTAACTATGGCTACACCTTC. Encoded protein: CASSEVRATNYGYTF.

The genes are TRBV11-2 and TRBJ2-2; TRBD2 agrees at 7 bases. CDR1 and CDR2 from the germline V gene are SGHAT and FQNNGV. J gave up 7 bases and V 0 bases, and 5 bases lay outside the gene matches. This CDR3 comprises 15 residues. The CDR3 DNA reads as TGTGCCAGCAGCTTAGATCAAAGGGACTACGGGGAGCTGTTTTTT. It translates to CASSLDQRDYGELFF.

This clone was picked up one time. The DNA of the CDR3 is TGTGCCAGCAGGACGGCGGGACAGGGTAATGAAAAACTGTTTTTT. It codes for CASRTAGQGNEKLFF. The chain joins TRBV6-5 to TRBJ1-4; 9 bases are a match to TRBD1. Per germline, CDR1 MNHEY and CDR2 SVGAGI. The CDR3 has 15 residues. The V segment lost 6 bases and the J segment 4 bases; nucleotides outside the gene matches: 6.

This clone has just a few counts. The chain carries TRBV6-5 and TRBJ2-7; the D gene is possibly TRBD1 (6 bases). This CDR3 is built from 14 residues. CDR1 and CDR2 from the germline V gene are MNHEY and SVGAGI. V was pared by 0 bases and J by 8 bases, with 14 bases between. CDR3 loop: CASSYSRTAEKQYF. CDR3 DNA: TGTGCCAGCAGTTACTCGAGGACAGCGGAAAAGCAGTACTTC.

This chain connects TRBV6-6 to TRBJ2-3; no reliable D call. CDR1 is MNHNY and CDR2 is SVGAGI in the germline V gene (reference sequence). V gave up 6 bases and J gave up 0 bases, with 10 bases separating them. The CDR3 extends over 14 amino acids. In DNA form, the CDR3 reads TGTGCCAGCAGCCGTCCCGGGAGCACAGATACGCAGTATTTT. Translating gives CASSRPGSTDTQYF.

This clone was found once. This chain connects TRBV28 to TRBJ1-1; the D is unclear. The CDR3 consists of 15 residues. V lost 4 bases to trimming and J lost 5 bases, with 17 bases between them. Germline V gene lookup returns CDR1 MDHEN and CDR2 SYDVKM. The CDR3 DNA reads as TGTGCCAGCAGTTCACACGGACTAGGCGAGACTGAAGCTTTCTTT. Its protein is CASSSHGLGETEAFF.

CDR3 coding DNA: TGTGCCAGCAGTTTATGGGCAGTAGCGGGAGTTAACAATGAGCAGTTCTTC. Its protein is CASSLWAVAGVNNEQFF. V usage is TRBV27 and J usage is TRBJ2-1; 9 nucleotides agree with TRBD2. The CDR3 sequence is 17 residues long. Germline CDR1 and CDR2: MNHEY and SMNVEV (reference sequence). Trimming took 1 base from V and 5 from J; bases not matched to a gene: 9.

In nucleotides, the CDR3 is TGTGCCAGCAGTGTTGGCGGGGTTAGTGAGCAGTTCTTC. Residues: CASSVGGVSEQFF. The V and J genes are TRBV2 and TRBJ2-1; possible D gene TRBD2, 6 bases. V was clipped by 4 bases and J by 9 bases, with 13 bases between them. This CDR3 contains 13 residues. The germline V gene encodes CDR1 SNHLY and CDR2 FYNNEI.

The chain uses TRBV7-2 and TRBJ2-7; 7 bases match TRBD1. The germline CDR1 and CDR2 sequences are SGHTA and FQGNSA. The CDR3 extends over 15 amino acids. After removal of 1 base from V and 5 bases from J, the junction contained 8 bases not matched to a gene. The CDR3 DNA follows: TGTGCCAGCAGCTTAGACCGGGACAGATATCACGAGCAGTACTTC. Translating it yields CASSLDRDRYHEQYF.

This chain connects TRBV7-2 to TRBJ2-6, with D unclear. Germline lookup yields CDR1 SGHTA and CDR2 FQGNSA. The CDR3 is made up of 15 amino acids. Trimming removed 1 base at V and 4 bases at J, with 8 bases between. This CDR3 reads CASSLVGWGANVLTF. Here the CDR3 DNA reads TGTGCCAGCAGCTTAGTCGGGTGGGGGGCCAACGTCCTGACTTTC.